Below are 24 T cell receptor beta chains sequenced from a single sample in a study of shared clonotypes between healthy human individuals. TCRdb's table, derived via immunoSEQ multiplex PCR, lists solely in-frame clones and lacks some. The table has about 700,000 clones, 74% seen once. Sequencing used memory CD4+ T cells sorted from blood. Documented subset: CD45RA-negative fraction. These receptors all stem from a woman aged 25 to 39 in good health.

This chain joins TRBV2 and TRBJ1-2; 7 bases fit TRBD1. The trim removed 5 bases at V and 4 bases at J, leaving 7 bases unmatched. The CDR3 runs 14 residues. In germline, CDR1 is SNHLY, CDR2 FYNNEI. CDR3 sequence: CASSRQGGPYGYTF. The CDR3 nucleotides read TGTGCCAGCAGTAGACAGGGAGGGCCCTATGGCTACACCTTC.

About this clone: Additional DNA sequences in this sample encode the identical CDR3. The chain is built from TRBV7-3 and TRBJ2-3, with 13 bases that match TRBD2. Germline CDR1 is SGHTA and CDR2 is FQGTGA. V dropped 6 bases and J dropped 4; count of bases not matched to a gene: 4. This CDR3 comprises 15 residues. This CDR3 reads CASSRTSGSSDTQYF. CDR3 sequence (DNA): TGTGCCAGCAGTCGGACTAGCGGGAGTTCAGATACGCAGTATTTT.

In nucleotides, the CDR3 is TGTGCCAGCAGCCAAGGTGTAAGCGGCCAAGAGACCCAGTACTTC. As protein: CASSQGVSGQETQYF. This chain links TRBV4-2 with TRBJ2-5, with D possibly being TRBD2 (5 bases). Germline V CDR1 and CDR2: LGHNA, YNFKEQ. The CDR3 has 15 amino acids. V shed 1 base and J shed 1 base, with 10 bases lying between them.

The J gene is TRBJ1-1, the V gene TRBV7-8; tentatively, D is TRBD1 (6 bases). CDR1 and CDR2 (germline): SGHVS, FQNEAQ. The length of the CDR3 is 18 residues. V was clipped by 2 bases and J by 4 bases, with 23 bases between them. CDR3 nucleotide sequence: TGTGCCAGCAGCTTATGGGCCCGGGTTGGGACAACGAGCACTGAAGCTTTCTTT. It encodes CASSLWARVGTTSTEAFF.

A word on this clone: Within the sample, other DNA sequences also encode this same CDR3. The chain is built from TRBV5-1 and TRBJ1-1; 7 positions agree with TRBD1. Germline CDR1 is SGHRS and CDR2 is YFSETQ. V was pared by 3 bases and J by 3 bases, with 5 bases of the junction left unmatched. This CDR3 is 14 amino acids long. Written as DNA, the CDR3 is TGCGCCAGCAGCTCGGGACAGCCTTACACTGAAGCTTTCTTT. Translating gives CASSSGQPYTEAFF.

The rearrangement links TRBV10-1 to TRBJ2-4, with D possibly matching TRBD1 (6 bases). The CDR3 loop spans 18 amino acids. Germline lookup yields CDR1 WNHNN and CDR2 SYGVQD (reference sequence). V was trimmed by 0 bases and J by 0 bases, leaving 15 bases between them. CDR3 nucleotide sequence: TGCGCCAGCAGTGAGTCGAAAAGGGGGAACCTAGCCAAAAACATTCAGTACTTC. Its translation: CASSESKRGNLAKNIQYF.

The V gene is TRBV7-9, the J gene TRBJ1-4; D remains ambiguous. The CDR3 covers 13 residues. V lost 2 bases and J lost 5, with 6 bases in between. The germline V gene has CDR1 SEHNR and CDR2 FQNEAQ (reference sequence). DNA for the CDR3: TGTGCCAGCAGCTTACCCGGGAATGAAAAACTGTTTTTT. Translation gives CASSLPGNEKLFF.

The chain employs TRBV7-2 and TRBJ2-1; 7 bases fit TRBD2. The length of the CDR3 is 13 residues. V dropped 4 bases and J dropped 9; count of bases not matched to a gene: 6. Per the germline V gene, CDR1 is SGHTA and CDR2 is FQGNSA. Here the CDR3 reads CASSSQRDLEQFF. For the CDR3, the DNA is TGTGCCAGCAGCTCACAGCGGGACCTTGAGCAGTTCTTC.

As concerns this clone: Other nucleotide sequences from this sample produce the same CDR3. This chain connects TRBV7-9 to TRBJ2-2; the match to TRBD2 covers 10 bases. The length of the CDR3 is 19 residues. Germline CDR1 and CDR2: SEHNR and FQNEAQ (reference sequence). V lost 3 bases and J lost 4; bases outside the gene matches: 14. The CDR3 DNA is TGTGCCAGCAGCTTCCGGAGGAGCGGGAGGGGCGAAGGCACCGGGGAGCTGTTTTTT. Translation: CASSFRRSGRGEGTGELFF.

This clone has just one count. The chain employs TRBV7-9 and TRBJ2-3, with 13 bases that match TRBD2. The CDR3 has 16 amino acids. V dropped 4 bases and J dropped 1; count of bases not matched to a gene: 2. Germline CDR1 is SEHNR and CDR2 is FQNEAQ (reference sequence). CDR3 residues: CASSSGLAGRTDTQYF. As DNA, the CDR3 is TGTGCCAGCAGCTCGGGACTAGCGGGACGCACAGATACGCAGTATTTT.

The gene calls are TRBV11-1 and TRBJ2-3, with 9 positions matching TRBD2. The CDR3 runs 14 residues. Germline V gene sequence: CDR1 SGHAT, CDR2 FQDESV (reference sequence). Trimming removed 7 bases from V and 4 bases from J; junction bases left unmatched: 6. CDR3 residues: CASTNSGGPDTQYF. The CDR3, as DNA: TGTGCCAGCACCAACAGCGGGGGGCCAGATACGCAGTATTTT.

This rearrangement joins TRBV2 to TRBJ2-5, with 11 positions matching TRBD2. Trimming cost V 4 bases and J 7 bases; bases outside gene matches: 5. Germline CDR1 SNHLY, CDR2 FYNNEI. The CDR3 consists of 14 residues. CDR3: CASSVTSGSGTQYF. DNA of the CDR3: TGTGCCAGCAGTGTAACTAGCGGGAGTGGGACCCAGTACTTC.

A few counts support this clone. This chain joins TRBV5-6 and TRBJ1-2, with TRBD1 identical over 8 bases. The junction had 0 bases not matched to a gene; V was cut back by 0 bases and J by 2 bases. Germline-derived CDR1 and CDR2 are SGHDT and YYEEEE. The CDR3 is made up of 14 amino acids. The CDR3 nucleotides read TGTGCCAGCAGCTTGGGACAGGGGAACTATGGCTACACCTTC. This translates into CASSLGQGNYGYTF.

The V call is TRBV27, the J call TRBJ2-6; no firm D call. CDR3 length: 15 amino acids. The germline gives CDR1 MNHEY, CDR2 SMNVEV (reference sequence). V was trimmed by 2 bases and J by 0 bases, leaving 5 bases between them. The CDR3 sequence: CASSLISSGANVLTF. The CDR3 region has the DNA TGTGCCAGCAGTTTAATTAGCTCTGGGGCCAACGTCCTGACTTTC. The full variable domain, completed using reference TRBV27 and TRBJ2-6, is EAQVTQNPRYLITVTGKKLTVTCSQNMNHEYMSWYRQDPGLGLRQIYYSMNVEVTDKGDVPEGYKVSRKEKRNFPLILESPSPNQTSLYFCASSLISSGANVLTFGAGSRLTVL.

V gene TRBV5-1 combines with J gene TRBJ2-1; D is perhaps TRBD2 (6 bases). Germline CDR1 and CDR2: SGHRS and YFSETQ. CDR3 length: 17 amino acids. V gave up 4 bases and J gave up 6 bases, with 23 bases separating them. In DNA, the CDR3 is TGCGCCAGCAGCAGCCTCCCCGGGACTCCCGGAAGCAATGAGCAGTTCTTC. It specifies CASSSLPGTPGSNEQFF.

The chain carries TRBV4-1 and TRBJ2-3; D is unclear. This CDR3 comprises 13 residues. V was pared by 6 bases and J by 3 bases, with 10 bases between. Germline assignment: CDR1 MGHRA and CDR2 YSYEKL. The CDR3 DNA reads TGCGCCAGCAGGGAGATGGGAACAGATACGCAGTATTTT. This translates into CASREMGTDTQYF.

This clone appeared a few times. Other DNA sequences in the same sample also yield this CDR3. CDR3 region: CASRGTANYGYTF. CDR3 nucleotides: TGTGCCAGCAGAGGGACAGCTAACTATGGCTACACCTTC. This rearrangement joins TRBV28 to TRBJ1-2; 7 bases agree with TRBD1. Germline CDR1 reads MDHEN; CDR2 reads SYDVKM. CDR3 length equals 13 residues. V shed 6 bases, J shed 0 bases, and the junction held 1 base outside the gene matches.

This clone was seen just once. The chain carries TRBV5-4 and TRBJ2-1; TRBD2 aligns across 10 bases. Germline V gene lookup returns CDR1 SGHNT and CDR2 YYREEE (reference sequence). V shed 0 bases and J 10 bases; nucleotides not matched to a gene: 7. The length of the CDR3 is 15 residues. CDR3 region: CASSLGLAGAREQFF. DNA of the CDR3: TGTGCCAGCAGCTTGGGTCTAGCGGGAGCGAGAGAGCAGTTCTTC.

Here the CDR3 DNA reads TGTGCCAGCAGCCCCGGGGATCCAGACAATCAAGAGACCCAGTACTTC. Protein: CASSPGDPDNQETQYF. The chain is built from TRBV5-4 and TRBJ2-5; weak D call: TRBD2 (5 bases). The CDR3 sequence is 16 residues long. V lost 4 bases to trimming and J lost 2 bases, with 18 bases between them. CDR1 and CDR2 (germline): SGHNT, YYREEE (reference sequence).

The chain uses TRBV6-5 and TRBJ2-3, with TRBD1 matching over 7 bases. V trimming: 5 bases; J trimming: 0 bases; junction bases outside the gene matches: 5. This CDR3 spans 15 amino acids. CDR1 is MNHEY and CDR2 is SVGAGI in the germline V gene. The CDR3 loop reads CASSATGASTDTQYF. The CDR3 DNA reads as TGTGCCAGCAGTGCTACAGGGGCTAGCACAGATACGCAGTATTTT.

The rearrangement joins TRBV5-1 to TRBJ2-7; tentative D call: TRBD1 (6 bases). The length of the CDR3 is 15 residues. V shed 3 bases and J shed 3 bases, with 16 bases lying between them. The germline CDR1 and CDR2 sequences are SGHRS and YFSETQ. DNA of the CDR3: TGCGCCAGCAGCTCGACCGGGACAACCTACTACGAGCAGTACTTC. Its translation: CASSSTGTTYYEQYF.

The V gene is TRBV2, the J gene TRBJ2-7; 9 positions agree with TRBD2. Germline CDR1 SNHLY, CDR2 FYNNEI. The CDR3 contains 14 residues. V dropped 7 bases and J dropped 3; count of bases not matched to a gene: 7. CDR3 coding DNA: TGTGCCAGCAATCTTAGCGGGAGACGCTACGAGCAGTACTTC. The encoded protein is CASNLSGRRYEQYF.

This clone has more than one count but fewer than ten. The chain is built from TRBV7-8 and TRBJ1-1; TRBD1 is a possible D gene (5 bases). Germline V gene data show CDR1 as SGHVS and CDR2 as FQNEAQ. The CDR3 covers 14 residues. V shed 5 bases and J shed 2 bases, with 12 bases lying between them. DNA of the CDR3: TGTGCCAGCAGCGCATTAAGGGGTAACACTGAAGCTTTCTTT. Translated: CASSALRGNTEAFF.

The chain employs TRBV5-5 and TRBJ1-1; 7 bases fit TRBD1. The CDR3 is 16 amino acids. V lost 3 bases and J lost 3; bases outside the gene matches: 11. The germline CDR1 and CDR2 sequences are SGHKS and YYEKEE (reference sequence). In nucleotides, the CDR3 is TGTGCCAGCAGCTACAACAGGGGCCTAAGGGACACTGAAGCTTTCTTT. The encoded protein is CASSYNRGLRDTEAFF.